The 7 T cell receptor beta chains reported below all come from one sample, sequenced in a study of blood T cell repertoires in COVID-19. Profiled with immunoSEQ multiplex PCR; TCRdb holds only in-frame clones, not every one. Counted here are over 120,000 clones, over 80% occurring once; the ten biggest clones make up over 0.75%. The sample was peripheral blood. These receptor sequences come from a woman between 50 and 59 years old with acute or convalescent COVID-19.

This chain uses TRBV3-1 (or the pseudogene TRBV3-2) with TRBJ1-2; TRBD1 matches 9 bases. V lost 1 base to trimming and J lost 6 bases; unmatched junction nucleotides: 3. This CDR3 has 14 amino acids. CDR1 and CDR2 from the germline V gene are LGHDT and YNNKEL (reference sequence). This CDR3 is CASSQAGQGHGYTF. The CDR3 DNA reads as TGTGCCAGCAGCCAAGCGGGACAGGGCCATGGCTACACCTTC.

The V and J genes are TRBV5-1 and TRBJ2-7; no clear D. This CDR3 spans 14 amino acids. From germline, CDR1 is SGHRS and CDR2 YFSETQ. V lost 2 bases to trimming and J lost 1 base, with 10 bases between them. For the CDR3, the DNA is TGCGCCAGCAGCTTATTCAGCGAATCCTACGAGCAGTACTTC. This translates into CASSLFSESYEQYF. Full variable domain (remainder filled in from reference TRBV5-1 and TRBJ2-7): KAGVTQTPRYLIKTRGQQVTLSCSPISGHRSVSWYQQTPGQGLQFLFEYFSETQRNKGNFPGRFSGRQFSNSRSEMNVSTLELGDSALYLCASSLFSESYEQYFGPGTRLTVT.

This chain connects TRBV19 to TRBJ1-5; 10 nucleotides match TRBD1. The CDR3 extends over 17 amino acids. From germline, CDR1 is LNHDA and CDR2 SQIVND (reference sequence). J was trimmed by 1 base and V by 0 bases; bases with no gene match: 3. The CDR3 DNA reads TGTGCCAGTAGTATAGATCGGGACAGGGGAAGCAATCAGCCCCAGCATTTT. Encoded protein: CASSIDRDRGSNQPQHF.

The chain recombines TRBV9 with TRBJ2-7, with D perhaps TRBD1 (6 bases). The germline CDR1 and CDR2 sequences are SGDLS and YYNGEE. The CDR3 is 12 amino acids. V lost 3 bases and J lost 5, with 9 bases in between. The CDR3 protein is CASSANRDEQYF. As DNA, the CDR3 is TGTGCCAGCAGCGCTAACAGGGACGAGCAGTACTTC.

The chain has TRBV18 and TRBJ1-2, with D possibly TRBD1 on 6 matching bases. Germline CDR1 reads KGHSH; CDR2 reads LQKENI. The V and J ends lost 0 bases and 2 bases respectively, with 10 bases between them. The CDR3 runs to 15 residues. The DNA of the CDR3 is TGTGCCAGCTCACCACCTCCGGGACAAAACTATGGCTACACCTTC. Translated, it gives CASSPPPGQNYGYTF.

The rearrangement joins TRBV11-3 to TRBJ2-1; D possibly corresponds to TRBD2 (6 bases). There are 13 residues in the CDR3. V was shortened by 6 bases and J by 6 bases, with 12 bases between the two germline ends. Germline loops: CDR1 SGHNT, CDR2 YENEEA. The CDR3 sequence is CASSARGFNEQFF. CDR3 bases: TGTGCCAGCAGTGCGCGGGGCTTCAATGAGCAGTTCTTC. Looking up the rest from reference TRBV11-3 and TRBJ2-1 gives the full variable domain: EAGVVQSPRYKIIEKKQPVAFWCNPISGHNTLYWYLQNLGQGPELLIRYENEEAVDDSQLPKDRFSAERLKGVDSTLKIQPAELGDSAVYLCASSARGFNEQFFGPGTRLTVL.

The chain couples TRBV19 to TRBJ1-5; maybe TRBD1 (5 bases). Germline assignment: CDR1 LNHDA and CDR2 SQIVND (reference sequence). V was pared by 5 bases and J by 2 bases, with 10 bases between. There are 14 residues in the CDR3. The CDR3 nucleotides read TGTGCCAGTAGTCCTGGGGGGGGCAATCAGCCCCAGCATTTT. Translated: CASSPGGGNQPQHF.